These T cell receptor beta chains were read from a single sample in a study of control samples from healthy donors and cancer patients. Only in-frame clones appear in the TCRdb table, and some are missing; sequencing was by immunoSEQ multiplex PCR. Of about 75,000 clones listed, less than 95% are singletons. Source material: blood. The source of these receptors is a woman aged 40 to 49 in good health. The CDR3 runs from the conserved cysteine through the conserved F or W. D genes are given only for firm matches.

TRBV5-4,TRBD1,TRBJ2-2,CASRWTGISGHPGELFF,TGTGCCAGCAGGTGGACAGGGATTTCTGGTCACCCCGGGGAGCTGTTTTTT
TRBV6-5,.,TRBJ1-6,CASRGGSSYNSPLHF,TGTGCCAGCAGGGGCGGCAGCTCCTATAATTCACCCCTCCACTTT
TRBV30,.,TRBJ2-2,CAWTRPGRPNTGELFF,TGTGCCTGGACGAGACCCGGCCGGCCGAACACCGGGGAGCTGTTTTTT
TRBV7-8,.,TRBJ1-1,CASSLPQTEAFF,TGTGCCAGCAGCTTACCCCAGACTGAAGCTTTCTTT
TRBV4-1,.,TRBJ2-1,CASSQDRGSASYNEQFF,TGCGCCAGCAGCCAAGATCGGGGTAGCGCCTCCTACAATGAGCAGTTCTTC
TRBV5-4,.,TRBJ1-6,CASSASGVGSPLHF,TGTGCCAGCAGCGCCTCAGGGGTGGGGTCACCCCTCCACTTT
TRBV10-2,.,TRBJ1-3,CASSESMGNTIYF,TGCGCCAGCAGTGAGTCTATGGGAAACACCATATATTTT
TRBV6-6,.,TRBJ1-1,CASRSIEAFF,TGTGCCAGCAGATCCATTGAAGCTTTCTTT
TRBV30,TRBD1,TRBJ1-1,CASSGTGDFRWWTEAFF,TGTGCCAGCTCCGGGACAGGGGATTTTCGATGGTGGACTGAAGCTTTCTTT
TRBV5-6,TRBD1,TRBJ1-5,CASSSLTGAEPQHF,TGTGCCAGCAGCTCCCTAACAGGGGCCGAGCCCCAGCATTTT
TRBV2,TRBD1,TRBJ1-6,CASDPLGQVNSPLHF,TGTGCCAGCGATCCGCTGGGACAGGTGAATTCACCCCTCCACTTT
TRBV11-2,.,TRBJ1-2,CASTQGPYGYTF,TGTGCCAGCACGCAGGGCCCCTATGGCTACACCTTC
TRBV29-1,TRBD1,TRBJ2-2,CSVDATGTDNTGELFF,TGCAGCGTTGATGCTACCGGGACAGATAACACCGGGGAGCTGTTTTTT
TRBV6-5,.,TRBJ1-1,CASSYFQGDTEAFF,TGTGCCAGCAGTTACTTCCAAGGGGACACTGAAGCTTTCTTT
TRBV7-8,.,TRBJ1-5,CASSLVGGTDSNQPQHF,TGTGCCAGCAGCTTAGTGGGAGGGACGGATAGCAATCAGCCCCAGCATTTT
TRBV6-1,.,TRBJ1-3,CASSETGQINSGNTIYF,TGTGCCAGCAGCGAAACGGGACAAATTAACTCTGGAAACACCATATATTTT
TRBV5-1,TRBD2,TRBJ2-7,CASSLDKGTIEQYF,TGCGCCAGCAGCCTAGACAAGGGGACTATCGAGCAGTACTTC
TRBV2,.,TRBJ1-6,CASQAGSSYNSPLHF,TGTGCCAGCCAGGCCGGGAGCTCCTATAATTCACCCCTCCACTTT
TRBV6-1,TRBD1,TRBJ1-2,CASSESFFDRGWYGYTF,TGTGCCAGCAGTGAAAGTTTTTTTGACAGGGGGTGGTATGGCTACACCTTC
TRBV29-1,.,TRBJ2-1,CSVEGTEDEQFF,TGCAGCGTTGAGGGGACGGAGGATGAGCAGTTCTTC
TRBV27,.,TRBJ1-1,CASSLFGAEAFF,TGTGCCAGCAGTTTATTTGGGGCTGAAGCTTTCTTT